This section outlines one TCR beta chain sequence together with its context. Germline CDR1 reads SGHRS; CDR2 reads YFSETQ. Trimming took off 0 bases at V and 5 bases at J, with 11 bases between the two ends. This CDR3 is built from 14 residues. This specimen comes from a study of control samples from healthy donors and cancer patients. Measured with immunoSEQ multiplex PCR; TCRdb has only the in-frame clones, and not every one. The sample consists of about 130,000 clones, 80% to 95% of them appearing once. The chain joins TRBV5-1 to TRBJ1-1; maybe TRBD1 (6 bases). The sample comprised blood. This receptor was taken from a middle-aged man in good health. The CDR3 nucleotides read TGCGCCAGCAGCTTGGGAGGAAGGGGGACTGAAGCTTTCTTT. It codes for CASSLGGRGTEAFF.